Listed below are T cell receptor beta chains from one sample, sequenced in a study of T cell responses to AZD1222 COVID-19 vaccine. Data came from immunoSEQ multiplex PCR; TCRdb stores just in-frame clones and leaves some out. The sample has roughly 79,000 clones, around 73% seen once. Sequenced here: peripheral blood, sampled on day 0 of AZD1222 vaccination. The receptors come from an adult in good health. Each CDR3 is given with its conserved first and last residue. The D gene is left open where the match is weak. Clone size is given for some rows only: seen once, a few or many times, or a class if the clone is expanded.

DNA: TGTGCCAGCAGCTCCGGGACTAGTCGTAACGGGGAGCTGTTTTTT
CDR3: CASSSGTSRNGELFF
D: TRBD2
size: -
V: TRBV5-5
J: TRBJ2-2

DNA: TGTGCCAGCAGTTACTTGAGCAGAACAGCTTTCTTT
CDR3: CASSYLSRTAFF
D: -
size: -
V: TRBV6-2/TRBV6-3
J: TRBJ1-1

DNA: TGTGCCAGCAGCCGAACAGGGGGCGGACAAGAGACCCAGTACTTC
CDR3: CASSRTGGGQETQYF
D: TRBD1
size: -
V: TRBV7-9
J: TRBJ2-5

DNA: TGTGCCAGCAGCCCTTCTGGCCTGTCTGGGACCCAGTACTTC
CDR3: CASSPSGLSGTQYF
D: -
size: -
V: TRBV9
J: TRBJ2-5

DNA: TGTGCCAGCAGCTTCGATTTCGGTTCCGGCACCGGGGAGCTGTTTTTT
CDR3: CASSFDFGSGTGELFF
D: -
size: few
V: TRBV13
J: TRBJ2-2

DNA: TGTGCCAGCAGCTTAGGGACGGAGGGAGATACGCAGTATTTT
CDR3: CASSLGTEGDTQYF
D: -
size: -
V: TRBV11-3
J: TRBJ2-3

DNA: TGTGCCAGCAGTGAAGTCCCAAGCTCCTACGAGCAGTACTTC
CDR3: CASSEVPSSYEQYF
D: -
size: -
V: TRBV6-1
J: TRBJ2-7

DNA: TGTGCCAGCAGCTTTAGGCAGGCCTCATATGGCTACACCTTC
CDR3: CASSFRQASYGYTF
D: -
size: -
V: TRBV7-2
J: TRBJ1-2

DNA: TGTGCCAGCAGCTTGGGAACTAGCGGGAGCTACGAGCAGTACTTC
CDR3: CASSLGTSGSYEQYF
D: TRBD2
size: -
V: TRBV5-4
J: TRBJ2-7

DNA: TGCGCCAGCAGCTTGAGAACCAGCGGAGATACCGGGGAGCTGTTTTTT
CDR3: CASSLRTSGDTGELFF
D: -
size: -
V: TRBV5-1
J: TRBJ2-2

DNA: TGCGCCAGCAGCCAAGGCTGGACAGAGAATGAAAAACTGTTTTTT
CDR3: CASSQGWTENEKLFF
D: -
size: few
V: TRBV4-1
J: TRBJ1-4

DNA: TGTGCCAGCAGCCAGGGACTAGCGGGTAACCAAGAGACCCAGTACTTC
CDR3: CASSQGLAGNQETQYF
D: TRBD2
size: once
V: TRBV7-6
J: TRBJ2-5

DNA: TGCGCCAGCAGCTTGGCCGAGGCGGGAGGAGGGAATGAGCAGTTCTTC
CDR3: CASSLAEAGGGNEQFF
D: TRBD2
size: -
V: TRBV5-1
J: TRBJ2-1

DNA: TGTGCCAGCAGCTTAGTTCGCGGAGGGACCGGGGAGCTGTTTTTT
CDR3: CASSLVRGGTGELFF
D: -
size: -
V: TRBV7-2
J: TRBJ2-2

DNA: TGCGCCAGCAGTGAGGGTGGGAGGGCCTTTTACAATGAGCAGTTCTTC
CDR3: CASSEGGRAFYNEQFF
D: TRBD2
size: -
V: TRBV10-2
J: TRBJ2-1

DNA: TGTGCCAGCAGCTTAGGACACCTTCCTAACTATGGCTACACCTTC
CDR3: CASSLGHLPNYGYTF
D: -
size: -
V: TRBV7-9
J: TRBJ1-2

DNA: TGTGCCAGCATCAAGTTTTTAGGCTCCTACAATGAGCAGTTCTTC
CDR3: CASIKFLGSYNEQFF
D: -
size: -
V: TRBV6-5
J: TRBJ2-1

DNA: TGCAGCGTTGCCGACCCCCGAATCACTGAAGCTTTCTTT
CDR3: CSVADPRITEAFF
D: -
size: -
V: TRBV29-1
J: TRBJ1-1

DNA: TGTGCCAGCAGCATCCCGGACAGGGACCGTTATAGCAATCAGCCCCAGCATTTT
CDR3: CASSIPDRDRYSNQPQHF
D: -
size: -
V: TRBV21-1
J: TRBJ1-5

DNA: TGTGCCAGCAGCTTGGCTAGAGCAGGGAGAGATACGCAGTATTTT
CDR3: CASSLARAGRDTQYF
D: -
size: -
V: TRBV5-4
J: TRBJ2-3

DNA: TGTGCCAGCAGTGGGACAGGGTCTTCACCCCTCCACTTT
CDR3: CASSGTGSSPLHF
D: TRBD1
size: -
V: TRBV2
J: TRBJ1-6

DNA: TGTGCCTGGAGTGTAAGGGGCAGCCTCTCTGGGGCCAACGTCCTGACTTTC
CDR3: CAWSVRGSLSGANVLTF
D: -
size: -
V: TRBV30
J: TRBJ2-6

DNA: TGTGCCAGCTCACCACCGGCAGGAGGGGGGGCAGATACGCAGTATTTT
CDR3: CASSPPAGGGADTQYF
D: -
size: -
V: TRBV18
J: TRBJ2-3

DNA: TGCGCCAGCAGAGGACAGGGCCGGGACACTGAAGCTTTCTTT
CDR3: CASRGQGRDTEAFF
D: TRBD1
size: -
V: TRBV5-1
J: TRBJ1-1

DNA: TGTGCCAGCAGCCGCCGGTGGGGGACTGAAGCTTTCTTT
CDR3: CASSRRWGTEAFF
D: -
size: few
V: TRBV11-2
J: TRBJ1-1

DNA: TGCGCCAGCCGGGCAGGGGTCAATGAGCAGTTCTTC
CDR3: CASRAGVNEQFF
D: -
size: -
V: TRBV5-1
J: TRBJ2-1

DNA: TGTGTCAGAACTAAGCCTGGGGGACGGGGCTCCTACGAGCAGTACTTC
CDR3: CVRTKPGGRGSYEQYF
D: -
size: -
V: TRBV7-5
J: TRBJ2-7

DNA: TGTGCCAGCAGCTTAGCTAGCGGGAGCACCTACGAGCAGTACTTC
CDR3: CASSLASGSTYEQYF
D: TRBD2
size: -
V: TRBV11-2
J: TRBJ2-7

DNA: TGCGCCAGCAGCCGAGTGCTAGCGGGGGACTTCACAGATACGCAGTATTTT
CDR3: CASSRVLAGDFTDTQYF
D: TRBD2
size: -
V: TRBV4-3
J: TRBJ2-3

DNA: TGTGCCAGCAGCGTGAGAGTAGCGAGCTTCGGAGAGACCCAGTACTTC
CDR3: CASSVRVASFGETQYF
D: -
size: few
V: TRBV27
J: TRBJ2-5

DNA: TGTGCCAGCAGCCAATACCTCCGGGACAGGGGGAACTATGGCTACACCTTC
CDR3: CASSQYLRDRGNYGYTF
D: TRBD1
size: once
V: TRBV3-1/TRBV3-2
J: TRBJ1-2

DNA: TGTGCCAGCAGCTTTAACGGAGTGGAAGATACGCAGTATTTT
CDR3: CASSFNGVEDTQYF
D: -
size: -
V: TRBV11-3
J: TRBJ2-3

DNA: TGCGCCAGCAGCCTTAAGGGGATTCAGCCCCAGCATTTT
CDR3: CASSLKGIQPQHF
D: -
size: -
V: TRBV23-1
J: TRBJ1-5

DNA: TGTGCCAGTAGTATAGGGTACGCGGACTTCGGGGAGCTGTTTTTT
CDR3: CASSIGYADFGELFF
D: -
size: -
V: TRBV19
J: TRBJ2-2

DNA: TGTGCCAGCAGCGTAGAACTAGCGGGAGGTAGTACCGGGGAGCTGTTTTTT
CDR3: CASSVELAGGSTGELFF
D: TRBD2
size: -
V: TRBV9
J: TRBJ2-2

DNA: TGTGCCTGGAGTGTGGCAGGGTCCACTGAAGCTTTCTTT
CDR3: CAWSVAGSTEAFF
D: -
size: -
V: TRBV30
J: TRBJ1-1

DNA: TGTGCCAGCAGCCCGACGAGAGGACCACATAACGAGCAGTACTTC
CDR3: CASSPTRGPHNEQYF
D: -
size: -
V: TRBV7-2
J: TRBJ2-7

DNA: TGTGCCACCAGCAGAGGACAGGGGGACTATGGCTACACCTTC
CDR3: CATSRGQGDYGYTF
D: TRBD1
size: -
V: TRBV15
J: TRBJ1-2

DNA: TGTGCCAGCAGGGGACTAGCGGGAGGATACAATGAGCAGTTCTTC
CDR3: CASRGLAGGYNEQFF
D: TRBD2
size: -
V: TRBV6-5
J: TRBJ2-1

DNA: TGTGCCAGCAGCTCTCGACAGGGGGGTTACGAGCAGTACTTC
CDR3: CASSSRQGGYEQYF
D: TRBD1
size: -
V: TRBV11-2
J: TRBJ2-7

DNA: TGTGCCAGTAGTAACCAGGGTGTCAACGAGCAGTACTTC
CDR3: CASSNQGVNEQYF
D: -
size: -
V: TRBV19
J: TRBJ2-7

DNA: TGTGCCAGCAGCCGAGGAACTAGCGGGAGTGATGAGCAGTTCTTC
CDR3: CASSRGTSGSDEQFF
D: TRBD2
size: -
V: TRBV3-1/TRBV3-2
J: TRBJ2-1

DNA: TGCGCCAGCAGCTTGGCCAACCAGCGGGGGAGCACAGATACGCAGTATTTT
CDR3: CASSLANQRGSTDTQYF
D: TRBD2
size: -
V: TRBV5-1
J: TRBJ2-3

DNA: TGCGCCAGCAGCCCCGGCGGACTAGAAGAGCAGTTCTTC
CDR3: CASSPGGLEEQFF
D: TRBD2
size: -
V: TRBV5-1
J: TRBJ2-1

DNA: TGTGCCAGCAGGAAAGGGGGCGTGAACAATGAGCAGTTCTTC
CDR3: CASRKGGVNNEQFF
D: TRBD1
size: -
V: TRBV27
J: TRBJ2-1

DNA: TGTGCCATCAGTGAGAACACTGGAACTAATGAAAAACTGTTTTTT
CDR3: CAISENTGTNEKLFF
D: -
size: -
V: TRBV10-3
J: TRBJ1-4

DNA: TGTGCCAGCAGCTTCTCGGGCGGAGGGCCTTCCTACGAGCAGTACTTC
CDR3: CASSFSGGGPSYEQYF
D: -
size: -
V: TRBV13
J: TRBJ2-7